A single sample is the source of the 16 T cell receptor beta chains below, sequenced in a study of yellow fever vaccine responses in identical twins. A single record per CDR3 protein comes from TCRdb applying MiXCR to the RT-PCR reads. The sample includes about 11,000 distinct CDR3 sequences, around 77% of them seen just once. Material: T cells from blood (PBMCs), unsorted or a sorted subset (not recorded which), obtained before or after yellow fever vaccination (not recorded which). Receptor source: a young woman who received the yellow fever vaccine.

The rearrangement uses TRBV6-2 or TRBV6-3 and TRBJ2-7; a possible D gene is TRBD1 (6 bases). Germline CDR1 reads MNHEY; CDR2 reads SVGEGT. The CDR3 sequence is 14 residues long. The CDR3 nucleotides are TGTGCCAGCAGATACTCGGACAGCTCCTACGAGCAGTACGTC. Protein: CASRYSDSSYEQYV.

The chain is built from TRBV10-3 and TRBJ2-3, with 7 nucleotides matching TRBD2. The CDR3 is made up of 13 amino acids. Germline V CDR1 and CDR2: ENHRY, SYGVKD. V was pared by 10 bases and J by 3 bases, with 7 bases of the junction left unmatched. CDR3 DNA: TGTGCCACACAGGAGCGGGAAACAGATACGCAGTATTTT. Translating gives CATQERETDTQYF.

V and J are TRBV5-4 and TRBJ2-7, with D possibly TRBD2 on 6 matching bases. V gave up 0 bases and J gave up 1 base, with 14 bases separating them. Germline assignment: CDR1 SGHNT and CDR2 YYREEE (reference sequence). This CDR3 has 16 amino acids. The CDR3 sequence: CASSLGLVGSSYEQYF. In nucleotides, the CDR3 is TGTGCCAGCAGCTTGGGACTAGTCGGCTCTTCCTACGAGCAGTACTTC.

Written as DNA, the CDR3 is TGTGCCAGCAGCGGACCGGGACTAGCGGGGTCCTACGAGCAGTACTTC. Translated: CASSGPGLAGSYEQYF. The rearrangement uses TRBV11-1 and TRBJ2-7; 13 bases are shared with TRBD2. Germline V gives CDR1 SGHAT, CDR2 FQDESV (reference sequence). The CDR3 is 16 amino acids. V lost 5 bases to trimming and J lost 1 base; unmatched junction nucleotides: 5.

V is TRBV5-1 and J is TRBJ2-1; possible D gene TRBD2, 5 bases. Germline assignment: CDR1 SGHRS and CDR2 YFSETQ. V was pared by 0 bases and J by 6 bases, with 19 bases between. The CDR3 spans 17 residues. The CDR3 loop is CASSLGGSLGYSNEQFF. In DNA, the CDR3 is TGCGCCAGCAGCTTGGGAGGGTCTCTAGGATATAGCAATGAGCAGTTCTTC. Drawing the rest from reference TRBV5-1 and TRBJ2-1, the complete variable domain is KAGVTQTPRYLIKTRGQQVTLSCSPISGHRSVSWYQQTPGQGLQFLFEYFSETQRNKGNFPGRFSGRQFSNSRSEMNVSTLELGDSALYLCASSLGGSLGYSNEQFFGPGTRLTVL.

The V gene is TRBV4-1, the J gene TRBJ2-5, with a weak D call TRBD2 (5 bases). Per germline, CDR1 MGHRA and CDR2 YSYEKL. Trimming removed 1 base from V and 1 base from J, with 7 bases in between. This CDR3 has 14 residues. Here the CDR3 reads CASSQVSGQETQYF. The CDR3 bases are TGCGCCAGCAGCCAAGTGAGCGGCCAAGAGACCCAGTACTTC.

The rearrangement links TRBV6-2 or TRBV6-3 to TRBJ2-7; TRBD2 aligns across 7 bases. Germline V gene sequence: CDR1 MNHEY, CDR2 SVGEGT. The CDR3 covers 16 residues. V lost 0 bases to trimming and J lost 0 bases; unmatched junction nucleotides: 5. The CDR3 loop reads CASSYSSGGSSYEQYF. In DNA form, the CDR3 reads TGTGCCAGCAGTTACTCGTCCGGCGGGAGCTCCTACGAGCAGTACTTC.

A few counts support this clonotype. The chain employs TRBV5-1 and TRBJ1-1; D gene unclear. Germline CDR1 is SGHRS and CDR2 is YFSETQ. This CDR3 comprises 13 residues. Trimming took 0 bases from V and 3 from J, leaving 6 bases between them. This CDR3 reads CASSLERYTEAFF. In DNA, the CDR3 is TGCGCCAGCAGCTTGGAGAGATACACTGAAGCTTTCTTT.

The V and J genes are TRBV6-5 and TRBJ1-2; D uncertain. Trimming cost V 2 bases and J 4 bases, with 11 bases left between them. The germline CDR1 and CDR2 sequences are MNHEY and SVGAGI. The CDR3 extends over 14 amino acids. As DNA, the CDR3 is TGTGCCAGCAGTTACACCTCCGGCAGCTATGGCTACACCTTC. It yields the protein CASSYTSGSYGYTF.

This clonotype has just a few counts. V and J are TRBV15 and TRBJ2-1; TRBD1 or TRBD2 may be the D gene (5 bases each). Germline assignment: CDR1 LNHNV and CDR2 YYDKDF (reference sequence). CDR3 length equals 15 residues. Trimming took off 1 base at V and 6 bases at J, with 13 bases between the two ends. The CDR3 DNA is TGTGCCACCAGCAGAGTCCGGGACGGCGGCAATGAGCAGTTCTTC. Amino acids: CATSRVRDGGNEQFF.

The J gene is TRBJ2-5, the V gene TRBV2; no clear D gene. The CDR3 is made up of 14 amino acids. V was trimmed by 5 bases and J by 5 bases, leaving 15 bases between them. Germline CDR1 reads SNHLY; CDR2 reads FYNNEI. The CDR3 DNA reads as TGTGCCAGCAGTCCCACTGCTTCGTCCGAGACCCAGTACTTC. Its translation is CASSPTASSETQYF. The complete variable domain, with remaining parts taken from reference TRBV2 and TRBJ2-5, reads EPEVTQTPSHQVTQMGQEVILRCVPISNHLYFYWYRQILGQKVEFLVSFYNNEISEKSEIFDDQFSVERPDGSNFTLKIRSTKLEDSAMYFCASSPTASSETQYFGPGTRLLVL.

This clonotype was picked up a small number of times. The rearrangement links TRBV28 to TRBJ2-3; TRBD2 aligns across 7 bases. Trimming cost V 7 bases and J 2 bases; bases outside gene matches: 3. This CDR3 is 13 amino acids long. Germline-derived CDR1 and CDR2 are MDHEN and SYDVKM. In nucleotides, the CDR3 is TGTGCCAGCAAGAGCGGGGACACAGATACGCAGTATTTT. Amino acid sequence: CASKSGDTDTQYF. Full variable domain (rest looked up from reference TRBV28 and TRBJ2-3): DVKVTQSSRYLVKRTGEKVFLECVQDMDHENMFWYRQDPGLGLRLIYFSYDVKMKEKGDIPEGYSVSREKKERFSLILESASTNQTSMYLCASKSGDTDTQYFGPGTRLTVL.

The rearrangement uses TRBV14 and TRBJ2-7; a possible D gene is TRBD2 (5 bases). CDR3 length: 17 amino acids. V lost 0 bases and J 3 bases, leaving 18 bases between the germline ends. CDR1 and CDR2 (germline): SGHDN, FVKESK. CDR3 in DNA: TGTGCCAGCAGCCAAGAGCCGGAGAGGGTGGGAGTCTACGAGCAGTACTTC. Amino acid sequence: CASSQEPERVGVYEQYF.

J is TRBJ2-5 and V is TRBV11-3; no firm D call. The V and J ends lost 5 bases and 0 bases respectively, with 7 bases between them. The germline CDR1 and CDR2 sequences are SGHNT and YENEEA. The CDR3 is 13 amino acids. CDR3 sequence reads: CASSRNNQETQYF. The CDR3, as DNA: TGTGCCAGCAGCCGGAACAACCAAGAGACCCAGTACTTC.

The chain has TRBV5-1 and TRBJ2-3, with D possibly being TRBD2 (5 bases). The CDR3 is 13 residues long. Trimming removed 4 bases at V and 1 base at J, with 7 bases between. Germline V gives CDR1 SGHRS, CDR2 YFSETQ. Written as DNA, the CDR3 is TGCGCCAGCAGCCCCGGGGGCACAGATACGCAGTATTTT. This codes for CASSPGGTDTQYF.

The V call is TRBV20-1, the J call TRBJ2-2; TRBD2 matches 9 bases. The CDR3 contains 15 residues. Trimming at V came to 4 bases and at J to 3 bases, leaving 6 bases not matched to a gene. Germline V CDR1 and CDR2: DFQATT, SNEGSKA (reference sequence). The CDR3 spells CSANSGGGHTGELFF. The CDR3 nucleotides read TGCAGTGCTAATAGCGGGGGTGGCCACACCGGGGAGCTGTTTTTT.